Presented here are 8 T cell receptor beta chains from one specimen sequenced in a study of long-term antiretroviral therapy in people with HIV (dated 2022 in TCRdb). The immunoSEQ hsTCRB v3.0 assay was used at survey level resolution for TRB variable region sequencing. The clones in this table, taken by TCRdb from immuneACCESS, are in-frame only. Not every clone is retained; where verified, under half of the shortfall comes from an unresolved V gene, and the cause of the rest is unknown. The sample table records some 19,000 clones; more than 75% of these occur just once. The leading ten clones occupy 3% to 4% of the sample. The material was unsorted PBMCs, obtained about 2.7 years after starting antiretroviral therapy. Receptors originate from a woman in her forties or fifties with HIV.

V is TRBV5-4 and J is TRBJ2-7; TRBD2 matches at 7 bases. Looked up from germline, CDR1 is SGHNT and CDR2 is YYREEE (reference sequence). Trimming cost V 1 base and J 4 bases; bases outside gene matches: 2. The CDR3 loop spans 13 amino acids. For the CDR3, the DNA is TGTGCCAGCAGCTTGTCTAGCGGATACGAGCAGTACTTC. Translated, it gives CASSLSSGYEQYF. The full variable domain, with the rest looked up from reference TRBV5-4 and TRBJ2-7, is ETGVTQSPTHLIKTRGQQVTLRCSSQSGHNTVSWYQQALGQGPQFIFQYYREEENGRGNFPPRFSGLQFPNYSSELNVNALELDDSALYLCASSLSSGYEQYFGPGTRLTVT.

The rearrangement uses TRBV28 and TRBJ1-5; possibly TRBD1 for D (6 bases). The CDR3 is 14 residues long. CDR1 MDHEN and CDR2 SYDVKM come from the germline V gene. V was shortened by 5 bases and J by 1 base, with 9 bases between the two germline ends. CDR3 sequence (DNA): TGTGCCAGCAGTCCCGGACAGAGCAATCAGCCCCAGCATTTT. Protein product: CASSPGQSNQPQHF.

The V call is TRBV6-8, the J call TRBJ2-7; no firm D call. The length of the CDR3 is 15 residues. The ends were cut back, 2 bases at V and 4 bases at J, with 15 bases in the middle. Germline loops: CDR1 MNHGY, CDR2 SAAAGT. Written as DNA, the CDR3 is TGTGCCAGCAGTTACGGACCCTTCCCCCTTTACGAGCAGTACTTC. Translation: CASSYGPFPLYEQYF.

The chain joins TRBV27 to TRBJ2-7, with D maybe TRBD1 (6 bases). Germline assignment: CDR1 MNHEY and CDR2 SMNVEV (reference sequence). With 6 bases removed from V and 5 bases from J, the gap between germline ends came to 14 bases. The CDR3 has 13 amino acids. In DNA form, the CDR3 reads TGTGCCAGCAGCCTCGGGACACTTGACGAGCAGTACTTC. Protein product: CASSLGTLDEQYF.

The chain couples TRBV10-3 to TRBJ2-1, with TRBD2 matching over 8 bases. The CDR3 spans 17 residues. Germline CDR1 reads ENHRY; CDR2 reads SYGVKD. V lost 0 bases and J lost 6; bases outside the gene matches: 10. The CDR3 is CAISESKSGSFFNEQFF. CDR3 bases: TGTGCCATCAGTGAGTCGAAAAGCGGGAGCTTCTTCAATGAGCAGTTCTTC.

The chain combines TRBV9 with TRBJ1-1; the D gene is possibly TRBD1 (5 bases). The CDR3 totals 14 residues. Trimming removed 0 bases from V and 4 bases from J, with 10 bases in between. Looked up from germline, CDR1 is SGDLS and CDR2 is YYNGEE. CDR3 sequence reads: CASSVEGEGTEAFF. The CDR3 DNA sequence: TGTGCCAGCAGCGTAGAAGGGGAGGGCACTGAAGCTTTCTTT.

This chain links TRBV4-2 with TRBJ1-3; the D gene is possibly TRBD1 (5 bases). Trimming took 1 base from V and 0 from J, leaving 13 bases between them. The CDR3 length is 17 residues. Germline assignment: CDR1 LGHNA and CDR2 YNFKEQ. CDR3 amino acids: CASSQGQGFTSGNTIYF. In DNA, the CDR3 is TGTGCCAGCAGCCAAGGCCAGGGCTTTACCTCTGGAAACACCATATATTTT.

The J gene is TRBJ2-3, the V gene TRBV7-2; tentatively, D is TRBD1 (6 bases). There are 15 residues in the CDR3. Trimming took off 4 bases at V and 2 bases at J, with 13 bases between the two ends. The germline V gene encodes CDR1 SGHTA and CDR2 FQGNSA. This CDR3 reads CASSSSGTTTDTQYF. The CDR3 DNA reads TGTGCCAGCAGCTCTTCCGGGACAACCACAGATACGCAGTATTTT.